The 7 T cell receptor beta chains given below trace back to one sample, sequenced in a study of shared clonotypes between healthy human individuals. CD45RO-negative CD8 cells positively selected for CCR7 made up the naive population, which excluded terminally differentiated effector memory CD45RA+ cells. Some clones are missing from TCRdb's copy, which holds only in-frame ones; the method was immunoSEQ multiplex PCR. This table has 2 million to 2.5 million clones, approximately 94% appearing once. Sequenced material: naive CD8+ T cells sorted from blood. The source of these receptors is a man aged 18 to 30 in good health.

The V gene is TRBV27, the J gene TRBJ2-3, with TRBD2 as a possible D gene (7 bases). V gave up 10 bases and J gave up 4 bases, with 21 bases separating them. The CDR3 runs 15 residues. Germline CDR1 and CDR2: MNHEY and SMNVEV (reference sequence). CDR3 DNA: TGTGCCACCAAACTAGGAGGGGGGGCGGCAGATACGCAGTATTTT. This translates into CATKLGGGAADTQYF.

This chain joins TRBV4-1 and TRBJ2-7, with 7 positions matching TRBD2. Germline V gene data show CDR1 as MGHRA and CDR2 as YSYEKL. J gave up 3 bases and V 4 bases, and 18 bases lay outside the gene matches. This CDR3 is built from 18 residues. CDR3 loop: CASSRTPSGDPGYYEQYF. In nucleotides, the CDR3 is TGCGCCAGCAGCCGTACACCCAGCGGGGACCCGGGGTACTACGAGCAGTACTTC.

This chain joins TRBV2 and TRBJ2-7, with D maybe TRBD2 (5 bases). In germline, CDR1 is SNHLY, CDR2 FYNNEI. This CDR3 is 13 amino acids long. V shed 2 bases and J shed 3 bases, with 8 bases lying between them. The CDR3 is CASSEFEGYEQYF. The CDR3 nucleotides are TGTGCCAGCAGTGAATTTGAGGGCTACGAGCAGTACTTC.

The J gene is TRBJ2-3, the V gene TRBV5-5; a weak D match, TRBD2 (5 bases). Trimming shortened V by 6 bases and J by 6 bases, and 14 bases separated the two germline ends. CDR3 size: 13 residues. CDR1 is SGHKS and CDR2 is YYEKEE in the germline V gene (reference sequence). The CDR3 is CASTHPSGDTQYF. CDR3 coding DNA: TGTGCCAGCACCCACCCTTCGGGGGATACGCAGTATTTT.

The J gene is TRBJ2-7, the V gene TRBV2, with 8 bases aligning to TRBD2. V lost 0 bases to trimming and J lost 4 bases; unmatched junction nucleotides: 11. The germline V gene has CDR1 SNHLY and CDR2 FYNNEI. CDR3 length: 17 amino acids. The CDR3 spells CASSEAPLGLAGYEQYF. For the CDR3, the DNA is TGTGCCAGCAGTGAAGCTCCCCTCGGGCTAGCGGGTTACGAGCAGTACTTC.

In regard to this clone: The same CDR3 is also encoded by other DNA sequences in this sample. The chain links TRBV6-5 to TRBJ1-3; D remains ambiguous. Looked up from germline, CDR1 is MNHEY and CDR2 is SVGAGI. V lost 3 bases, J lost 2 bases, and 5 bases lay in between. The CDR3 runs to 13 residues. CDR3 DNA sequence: TGTGCCAGCAGTTATGGGGCTGGAAACACCATATATTTT. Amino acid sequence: CASSYGAGNTIYF.

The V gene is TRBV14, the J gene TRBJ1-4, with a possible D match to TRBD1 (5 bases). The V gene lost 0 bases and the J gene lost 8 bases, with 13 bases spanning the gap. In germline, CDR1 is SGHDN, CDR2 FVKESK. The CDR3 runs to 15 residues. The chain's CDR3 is CASSQEGVGNEKLFF. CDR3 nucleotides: TGTGCCAGCAGCCAAGAAGGGGTGGGAAACGAAAAACTGTTTTTT.